A single T cell receptor (beta chain) is shown here with its context. Its target is unknown. Next came a second PCR, run for about 6 to 12 cycles, which used a sample-barcoded 5' primer along with a J-beta primer mix. One entry per CDR3 protein results from TCRdb running MiXCR on the 5' RACE reads. The table shows around 850,000 distinct CDR3 sequences, with roughly 35% occurring only once. CDR3 size: 15 residues. Trimming took off 1 base at V and 7 bases at J, with 15 bases between the two ends. Germline-derived CDR1 and CDR2 are SGHRS and YFSETQ. This sample stems from a study of blood T cells in healthy people across ages. General observations from the study: Estimated diversity, derived from one million T cells, was regarded as an underestimate.

Ten milliliters of peripheral blood were drawn from each donor into EDTA-treated tubes. Isolation per sample recovered at least 7 million PBMCs. This sequence originates from a man between 18 and 35 years old in good health. V usage is TRBV5-1 and J usage is TRBJ1-5; possibly TRBD1 for D (6 bases). Sample: blood. In DNA, the CDR3 is TGCGCCAGCAGCTTGAGTGGGGGCGCAAGGCAGCCCCAGCATTTT. As protein: CASSLSGGARQPQHF.